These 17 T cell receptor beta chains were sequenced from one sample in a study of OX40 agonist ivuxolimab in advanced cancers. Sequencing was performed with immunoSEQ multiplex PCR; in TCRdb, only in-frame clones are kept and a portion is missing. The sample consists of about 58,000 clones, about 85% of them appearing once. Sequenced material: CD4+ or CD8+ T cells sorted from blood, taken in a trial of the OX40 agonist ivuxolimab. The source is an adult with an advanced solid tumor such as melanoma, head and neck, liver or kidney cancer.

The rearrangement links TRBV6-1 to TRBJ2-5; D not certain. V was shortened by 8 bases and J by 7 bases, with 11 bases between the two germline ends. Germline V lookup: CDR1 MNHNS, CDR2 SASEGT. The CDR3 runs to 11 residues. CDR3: CASDDLGTQYF. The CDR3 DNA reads TGTGCCAGCGACGATCTAGGGACCCAGTACTTC.

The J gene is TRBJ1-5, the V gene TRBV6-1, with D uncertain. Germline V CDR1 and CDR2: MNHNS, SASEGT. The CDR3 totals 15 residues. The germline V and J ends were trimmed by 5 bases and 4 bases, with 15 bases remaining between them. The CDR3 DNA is TGTGCCAGCAGTCCGAGTCTACTGGGGAATCAGCCCCAGCATTTT. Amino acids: CASSPSLLGNQPQHF.

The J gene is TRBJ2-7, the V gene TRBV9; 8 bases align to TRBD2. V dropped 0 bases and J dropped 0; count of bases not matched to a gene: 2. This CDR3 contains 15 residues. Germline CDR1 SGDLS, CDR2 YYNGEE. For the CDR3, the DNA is TGTGCCAGCAGCGTAGGACTAGCGTCCTCCTACGAGCAGTACTTC. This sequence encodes CASSVGLASSYEQYF.

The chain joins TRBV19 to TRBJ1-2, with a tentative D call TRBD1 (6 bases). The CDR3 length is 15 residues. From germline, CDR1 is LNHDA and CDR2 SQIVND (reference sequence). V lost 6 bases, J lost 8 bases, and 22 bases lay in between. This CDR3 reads CASRDRTDQGGGYTF. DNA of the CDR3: TGTGCCAGTAGGGATCGGACAGACCAGGGCGGGGGCTACACCTTC. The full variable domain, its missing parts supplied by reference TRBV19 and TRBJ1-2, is DGGITQSPKYLFRKEGQNVTLSCEQNLNHDAMYWYRQDPGQGLRLIYYSQIVNDFQKGDIAEGYSVSREKKESFPLTVTSAQKNPTAFYLCASRDRTDQGGGYTFGSGTRLTVV.

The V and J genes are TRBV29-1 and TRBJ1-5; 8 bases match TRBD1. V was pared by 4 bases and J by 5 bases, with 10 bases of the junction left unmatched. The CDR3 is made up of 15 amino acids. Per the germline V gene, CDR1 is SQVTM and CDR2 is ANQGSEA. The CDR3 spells CSVVLDRELHQPQHF. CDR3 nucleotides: TGCAGCGTTGTTTTGGACAGGGAACTCCATCAGCCCCAGCATTTT.

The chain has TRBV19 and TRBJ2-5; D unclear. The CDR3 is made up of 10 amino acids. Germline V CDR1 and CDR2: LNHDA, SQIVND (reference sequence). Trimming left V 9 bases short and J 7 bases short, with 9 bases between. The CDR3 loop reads CARTPRTQYF. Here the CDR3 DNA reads TGTGCCAGGACCCCCAGGACCCAGTACTTC. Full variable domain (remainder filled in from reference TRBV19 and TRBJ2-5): DGGITQSPKYLFRKEGQNVTLSCEQNLNHDAMYWYRQDPGQGLRLIYYSQIVNDFQKGDIAEGYSVSREKKESFPLTVTSAQKNPTAFYLCARTPRTQYFGPGTRLLVL.

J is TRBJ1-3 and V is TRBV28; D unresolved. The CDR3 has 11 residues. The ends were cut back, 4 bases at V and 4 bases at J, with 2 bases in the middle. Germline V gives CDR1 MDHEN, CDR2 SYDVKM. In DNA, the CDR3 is TGTGCCAGCAGTTCGGGAAACACCATATATTTT. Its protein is CASSSGNTIYF.

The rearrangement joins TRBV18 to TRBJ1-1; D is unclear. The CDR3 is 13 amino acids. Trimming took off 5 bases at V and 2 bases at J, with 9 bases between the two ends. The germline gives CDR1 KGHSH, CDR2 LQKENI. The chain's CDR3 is CASSTTRNTEAFF. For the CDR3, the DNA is TGTGCCAGCTCAACTACAAGAAACACTGAAGCTTTCTTT.

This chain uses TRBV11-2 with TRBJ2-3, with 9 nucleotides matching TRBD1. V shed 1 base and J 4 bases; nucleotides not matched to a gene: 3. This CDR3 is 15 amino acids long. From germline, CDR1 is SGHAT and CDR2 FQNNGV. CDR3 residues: CASSLGTGVSDTQYF. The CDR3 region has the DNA TGTGCCAGCAGCTTAGGGACAGGGGTGTCAGATACGCAGTATTTT.

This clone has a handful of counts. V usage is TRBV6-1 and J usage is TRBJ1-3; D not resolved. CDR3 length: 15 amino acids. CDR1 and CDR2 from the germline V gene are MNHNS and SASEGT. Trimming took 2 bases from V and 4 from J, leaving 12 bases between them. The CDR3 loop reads CASSEPGERGNTIYF. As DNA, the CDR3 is TGTGCCAGCAGTGAACCTGGGGAACGCGGAAACACCATATATTTT.

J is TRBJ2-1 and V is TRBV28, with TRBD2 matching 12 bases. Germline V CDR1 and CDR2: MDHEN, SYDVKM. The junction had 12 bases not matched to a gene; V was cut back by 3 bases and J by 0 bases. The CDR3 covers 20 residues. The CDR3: CASSFPLTSGRGASYNEQFF. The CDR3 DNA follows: TGTGCCAGCAGTTTTCCCTTGACTAGCGGGAGAGGGGCCTCCTACAATGAGCAGTTCTTC.

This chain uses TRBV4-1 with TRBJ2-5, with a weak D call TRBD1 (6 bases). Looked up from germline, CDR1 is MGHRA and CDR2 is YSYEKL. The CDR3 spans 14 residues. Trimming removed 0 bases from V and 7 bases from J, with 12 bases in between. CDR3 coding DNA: TGCGCCAGCAGCCAAGATAACAGGGTGGGGACCCAGTACTTC. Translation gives CASSQDNRVGTQYF.

The CDR3 loop reads CASSLSPGQGTAEQYF. The CDR3, as DNA: TGCGCCAGCAGCTTGAGTCCGGGACAGGGAACGGCCGAGCAGTACTTC. The rearrangement links TRBV5-1 to TRBJ2-7; 9 bases are shared with TRBD1. Losses at the gene ends were 1 base for V and 6 bases for J; bases not matched to a gene: 11. Germline CDR1 reads SGHRS; CDR2 reads YFSETQ. The CDR3 has 16 amino acids.

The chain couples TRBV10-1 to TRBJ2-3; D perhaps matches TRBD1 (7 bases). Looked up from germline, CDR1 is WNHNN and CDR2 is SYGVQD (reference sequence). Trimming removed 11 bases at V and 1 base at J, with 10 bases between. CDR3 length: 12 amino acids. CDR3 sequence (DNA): TGCGCCTGCGGGACAGGCACAGATACGCAGTATTTT. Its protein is CACGTGTDTQYF.

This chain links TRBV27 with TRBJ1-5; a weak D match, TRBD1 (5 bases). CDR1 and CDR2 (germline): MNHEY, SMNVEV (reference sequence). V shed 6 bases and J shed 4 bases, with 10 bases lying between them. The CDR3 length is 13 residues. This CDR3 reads CASRGPWNQPQHF. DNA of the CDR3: TGTGCCAGCAGGGGGCCGTGGAATCAGCCCCAGCATTTT.

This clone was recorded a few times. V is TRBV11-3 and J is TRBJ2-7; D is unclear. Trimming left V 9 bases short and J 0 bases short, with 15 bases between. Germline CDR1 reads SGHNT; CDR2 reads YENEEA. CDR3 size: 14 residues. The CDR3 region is CASSLGRNSYEQYF. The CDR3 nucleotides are TGTGCCAGTAGCCTCGGGCGGAACTCCTACGAGCAGTACTTC.

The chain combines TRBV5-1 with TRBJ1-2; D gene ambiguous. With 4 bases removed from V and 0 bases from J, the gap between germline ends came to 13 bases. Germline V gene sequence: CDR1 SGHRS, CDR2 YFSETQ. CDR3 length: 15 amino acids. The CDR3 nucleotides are TGCGCCAGCAGCCTGGATGGCCAGCCTAACTATGGCTACACCTTC. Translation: CASSLDGQPNYGYTF.